The 27 T cell receptor beta chains presented below share a single source sample, sequenced in a study of blood T cell repertoires in COVID-19. Sequencing was performed with immunoSEQ multiplex PCR; in TCRdb, only in-frame clones are kept and a portion is missing. There are fewer than 350,000 clones in the sample; about 82% occur only once, and 4.1% lies in the top ten. Sequencing input: peripheral blood. The receptors stem from a woman aged 45-65 years with active or convalescent COVID-19.

This chain uses TRBV18 with TRBJ2-3, with 10 nucleotides matching TRBD2. J gave up 7 bases and V 5 bases, and 9 bases lay outside the gene matches. Germline CDR1 and CDR2: KGHSH and LQKENI. The CDR3 is made up of 15 amino acids. The CDR3 nucleotides are TGTGCCAGCTCAGAAACTAGCGGGATGATCCATACGCAGTATTTT. This sequence encodes CASSETSGMIHTQYF.

The V and J genes are TRBV6-4 and TRBJ2-1; 9 nucleotides match TRBD1. The CDR3 is 14 residues long. V shed 5 bases, J shed 5 bases, and the junction held 4 bases outside the gene matches. The V gene's germline CDR1 is MRHNA and CDR2 SNTAGT. The CDR3 coding sequence is TGTGCCAGCAGTTTACAGGGGGCGAACAATGAGCAGTTCTTC. Its protein is CASSLQGANNEQFF.

The V gene is TRBV29-1, the J gene TRBJ1-3, with unresolved D. Germline V gene data show CDR1 as SQVTM and CDR2 as ANQGSEA. V was cut by 1 base and J by 0 bases, with 10 bases left in between. The CDR3 runs to 15 residues. CDR3 protein: CSVEGYSSSGNTIYF. In nucleotides, the CDR3 is TGCAGCGTTGAAGGTTACAGTTCCTCTGGAAACACCATATATTTT.

CDR3 DNA sequence: TGTGCCAGCAGCCAAGATACGGGAGACACCGGGGAGCTGTTTTTT. Its protein product is CASSQDTGDTGELFF. The rearrangement uses TRBV3-1 (or the pseudogene TRBV3-2) and TRBJ2-2; TRBD2 is a possible D gene (6 bases). Germline assignment: CDR1 LGHDT and CDR2 YNNKEL (reference sequence). This CDR3 contains 15 residues. V lost 0 bases, J lost 3 bases, and 8 bases lay in between.

The rearrangement links TRBV6-5 to TRBJ1-4, with D perhaps matching TRBD1 (5 bases). Germline CDR1 and CDR2: MNHEY and SVGAGI. The V end was cut by 0 bases, the J end by 7 bases, with 12 bases between. The CDR3 length is 15 residues. DNA for the CDR3: TGTGCCAGCAGTTACTCGCCAGGGATAGGTGAAAAACTGTTTTTT. Amino acids: CASSYSPGIGEKLFF.

The CDR3 DNA is TGTGCCAGCAGGACACCACAGTTCCCCTATGGCTACACCTTC. Translation: CASRTPQFPYGYTF. The V call is TRBV28, the J call TRBJ1-2; D is uncertain. Germline values: CDR1 MDHEN, CDR2 SYDVKM. V lost 6 bases and J lost 4, with 15 bases in between. The CDR3 consists of 14 residues.

This clone has only one observation. J is TRBJ2-3 and V is TRBV19, with TRBD1 matching over 9 bases. J gave up 3 bases and V 6 bases, and 10 bases lay outside the gene matches. The CDR3 runs to 16 residues. Per germline, CDR1 LNHDA and CDR2 SQIVND (reference sequence). The CDR3 protein is CASSPWMGQGTDTQYF. In nucleotides, the CDR3 is TGTGCCAGTAGCCCTTGGATGGGACAGGGTACAGATACGCAGTATTTT.

The chain has TRBV29-1 and TRBJ1-1, with 8 bases matching TRBD1. Germline V lookup: CDR1 SQVTM, CDR2 ANQGSEA. The CDR3 runs 13 residues. J gave up 4 bases and V 6 bases, and 7 bases lay outside the gene matches. The CDR3 DNA follows: TGCAGCGTCCGACAGGGGATGAGCACTGAAGCTTTCTTT. This encodes CSVRQGMSTEAFF.

This rearrangement joins TRBV4-1 to TRBJ1-1, with 10 bases that match TRBD1. CDR3 length equals 18 residues. J gave up 0 bases and V 2 bases, and 9 bases lay outside the gene matches. The germline V gene encodes CDR1 MGHRA and CDR2 YSYEKL. CDR3 DNA: TGCGCCAGCAGCCAACCCCTTGGGGACAGGGGTATGAACACTGAAGCTTTCTTT. Protein product: CASSQPLGDRGMNTEAFF.

The V gene is TRBV9, the J gene TRBJ1-1, with TRBD1 matching 8 bases. With 3 bases clipped from V and 0 bases from J, the junction kept 7 bases outside the gene matches. The CDR3 is 16 amino acids. Germline CDR1 SGDLS, CDR2 YYNGEE. The CDR3 loop is CASSAWTGIMNTEAFF. DNA for the CDR3: TGTGCCAGCAGCGCCTGGACAGGGATCATGAACACTGAAGCTTTCTTT.

V gene TRBV27 combines with J gene TRBJ1-4; 7 bases agree with TRBD1. CDR3 length equals 14 residues. Germline lookup yields CDR1 MNHEY and CDR2 SMNVEV (reference sequence). With 6 bases clipped from V and 3 bases from J, the junction kept 4 bases outside the gene matches. The CDR3 DNA reads TGTGCCAGCAGGCCCAGGGGGTCTAATGAAAAACTGTTTTTT. This gives the protein CASRPRGSNEKLFF. The whole variable domain, filled in from reference TRBV27 and TRBJ1-4, reads EAQVTQNPRYLITVTGKKLTVTCSQNMNHEYMSWYRQDPGLGLRQIYYSMNVEVTDKGDVPEGYKVSRKEKRNFPLILESPSPNQTSLYFCASRPRGSNEKLFFGSGTQLSVL.

The rearrangement joins TRBV5-1 to TRBJ2-3, with TRBD2 matching 7 bases. The V and J ends lost 5 bases and 4 bases, in that order; junction bases with no gene match: 7. Germline assignment: CDR1 SGHRS and CDR2 YFSETQ. This CDR3 has 14 residues. In DNA form, the CDR3 reads TGCGCCAGCAGGCGGGCGGGAGACTCAGATACGCAGTATTTT. Its protein is CASRRAGDSDTQYF.

The chain joins TRBV29-1 to TRBJ2-7; D is ambiguous. This CDR3 is built from 12 residues. With 2 bases removed from V and 6 bases from J, the gap between germline ends came to 11 bases. CDR1 SQVTM and CDR2 ANQGSEA come from the germline V gene. In nucleotides, the CDR3 is TGCAGCGTTGAACACAGCTCCGGCGAGCAGTACTTC. Amino acids: CSVEHSSGEQYF.

Details on this clone: Different DNA sequences within this sample yield the same CDR3. V and J are TRBV4-1 and TRBJ2-7; 11 bases are a match to TRBD2. This CDR3 spans 17 amino acids. V lost 0 bases to trimming and J lost 4 bases; unmatched junction nucleotides: 8. Germline assignment: CDR1 MGHRA and CDR2 YSYEKL. This chain's CDR3 is CASSQDLTSGRSYEQYF. CDR3 in DNA: TGCGCCAGCAGCCAAGATCTAACTAGCGGGAGATCGTACGAGCAGTACTTC.

The V gene is TRBV5-1, the J gene TRBJ2-1; 8 bases map to TRBD2. V dropped 0 bases and J dropped 6; count of bases not matched to a gene: 5. The CDR3 contains 15 residues. CDR1 and CDR2 from the germline V gene are SGHRS and YFSETQ. Written as DNA, the CDR3 is TGCGCCAGCAGCTTGGGTTCGACTAGCGTCAATGAGCAGTTCTTC. Amino acids: CASSLGSTSVNEQFF.

The rearrangement links TRBV18 to TRBJ2-1; weak D call: TRBD1 (8 bases). Looked up from germline, CDR1 is KGHSH and CDR2 is LQKENI. CDR3 size: 14 residues. Trimming removed 6 bases from V and 8 bases from J, with 17 bases in between. CDR3 nucleotide sequence: TGTGCCAGCTCCCCCAACAGGGGGGGGGATGAGCAGTTCTTC. Translation gives CASSPNRGGDEQFF.

This CDR3 reads CASSMTGGADGNTIYF. CDR3 sequence (DNA): TGTGCCAGTAGTATGACAGGGGGCGCCGATGGAAACACCATATATTTT. V and J are TRBV19 and TRBJ1-3, with 10 bases fitting TRBD1. Germline assignment: CDR1 LNHDA and CDR2 SQIVND (reference sequence). This CDR3 is built from 16 residues. With V trimmed by 3 bases and J by 3 bases, 5 bases remained unmatched.

V is TRBV3-1 (or the pseudogene TRBV3-2) and J is TRBJ2-2; D is possibly TRBD2 (7 bases). Germline V gene lookup returns CDR1 LGHDT and CDR2 YNNKEL (reference sequence). This CDR3 has 16 residues. The V gene lost 6 bases and the J gene lost 0 bases, with 14 bases spanning the gap. CDR3 sequence reads: CASRLSGTPNTGELFF. The CDR3 DNA reads TGTGCCAGCAGGTTAAGCGGGACACCGAACACCGGGGAGCTGTTTTTT.

V and J are TRBV4-1 and TRBJ2-1; TRBD1 is a possible D gene (6 bases). The germline CDR1 and CDR2 sequences are MGHRA and YSYEKL. The CDR3 covers 14 residues. V was trimmed by 3 bases and J by 7 bases, leaving 13 bases between them. DNA for the CDR3: TGCGCCAGCAGCCATGAGGGAAGGGGGAATGAGCAGTTCTTC. It yields the protein CASSHEGRGNEQFF.

This clone was seen more than once but under ten times. This chain links TRBV3-1 (or the pseudogene TRBV3-2) with TRBJ2-1; maybe TRBD2 (6 bases). Trimming took 0 bases from V and 5 from J, leaving 17 bases between them. The CDR3 has 17 residues. Germline V lookup: CDR1 LGHDT, CDR2 YNNKEL (reference sequence). Here the CDR3 DNA reads TGTGCCAGCAGCCAAGAGCGGGACGGGGAGACACACAATGAGCAGTTCTTC. This encodes CASSQERDGETHNEQFF.

The chain links TRBV2 to TRBJ2-3; TRBD2 matches at 13 bases. After removal of 6 bases from V and 10 bases from J, the junction contained 4 bases not matched to a gene. Germline CDR1 reads SNHLY; CDR2 reads FYNNEI. The length of the CDR3 is 13 residues. CDR3 loop: CASRVTSGRAQYF. In DNA, the CDR3 is TGTGCCAGCAGAGTAACTAGCGGGAGGGCGCAGTATTTT.

This clone has a single count. V and J are TRBV28 and TRBJ1-1, with a possible D match to TRBD1 (5 bases). Germline V gives CDR1 MDHEN, CDR2 SYDVKM. Deletions cut 5 bases from V and 0 bases from J, with 13 bases between. The CDR3 consists of 15 residues. Written as DNA, the CDR3 is TGTGCCAGCAGTCCAGGGTCCTGGATGAACACTGAAGCTTTCTTT. Translation gives CASSPGSWMNTEAFF.

The CDR3 here is CASSWGAGTYNEQFF. The CDR3 region has the DNA TGTGCCAGCAGCTGGGGAGCGGGAACTTACAATGAGCAGTTCTTC. This sequence joins TRBV5-5 and TRBJ2-1; TRBD2 matches 7 bases. Trimming took 3 bases from V and 4 from J; bases not matched to a gene: 7. This CDR3 has 15 amino acids. Germline assignment: CDR1 SGHKS and CDR2 YYEKEE (reference sequence).

The V and J genes are TRBV5-6 and TRBJ1-6; D remains unclear. The ends were cut back, 2 bases at V and 7 bases at J, with 16 bases in the middle. Germline values: CDR1 SGHDT, CDR2 YYEEEE. The CDR3 is made up of 16 amino acids. The CDR3 sequence: CASSFSEGPANSPLHF. As DNA, the CDR3 is TGTGCCAGCAGCTTCAGCGAAGGCCCCGCCAATTCACCCCTCCACTTT.

The genes are TRBV7-9 and TRBJ1-6; D unresolved. Per the germline V gene, CDR1 is SEHNR and CDR2 is FQNEAQ (reference sequence). This CDR3 comprises 12 residues. V was cut by 5 bases and J by 13 bases, with 12 bases left in between. The CDR3 region has the DNA TGTGCCAGCAGCCCCCTTTTCCGTCCCCTCCACTTT. It is translated as CASSPLFRPLHF.

The chain carries TRBV7-3 and TRBJ2-3; possible D gene TRBD2, 5 bases. Trimming left V 2 bases short and J 5 bases short, with 14 bases between. Germline values: CDR1 SGHTA, CDR2 FQGTGA. This CDR3 region has 15 residues. CDR3 nucleotide sequence: TGTGCCAGCAGCTTATCGGGGTTTTTGAGAGATACGCAGTATTTT. It codes for CASSLSGFLRDTQYF. Drawing the rest from reference TRBV7-3 and TRBJ2-3, the complete variable domain is GAGVSQTPSNKVTEKGKYVELRCDPISGHTALYWYRQSLGQGPEFLIYFQGTGAADDSGLPNDRFFAVRPEGSVSTLKIQRTERGDSAVYLCASSLSGFLRDTQYFGPGTRLTVL.

The V gene is TRBV24-1, the J gene TRBJ1-1, with 7 bases that match TRBD1. V lost 8 bases to trimming and J lost 1 base; unmatched junction nucleotides: 9. The CDR3 is 15 amino acids. From germline, CDR1 is KGHDR and CDR2 SFDVKD. The CDR3 nucleotides are TGTGCCACCATCACGGGGGACAGATCGAACACTGAAGCTTTCTTT. Translation gives CATITGDRSNTEAFF.